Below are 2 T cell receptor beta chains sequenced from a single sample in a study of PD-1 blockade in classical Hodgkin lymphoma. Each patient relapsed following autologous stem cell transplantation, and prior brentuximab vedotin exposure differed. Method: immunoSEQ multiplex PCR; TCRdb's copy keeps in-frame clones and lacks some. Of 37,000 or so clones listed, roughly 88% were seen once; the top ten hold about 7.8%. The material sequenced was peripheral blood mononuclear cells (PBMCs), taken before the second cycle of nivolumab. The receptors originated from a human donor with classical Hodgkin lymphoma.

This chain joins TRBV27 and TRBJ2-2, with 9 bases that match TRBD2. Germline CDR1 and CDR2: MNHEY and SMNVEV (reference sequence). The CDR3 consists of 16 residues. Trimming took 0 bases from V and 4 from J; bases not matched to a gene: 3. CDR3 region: CASSLSGGRATGELFF. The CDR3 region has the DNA TGTGCCAGCAGTTTATCGGGCGGGAGGGCCACCGGGGAGCTGTTTTTT.

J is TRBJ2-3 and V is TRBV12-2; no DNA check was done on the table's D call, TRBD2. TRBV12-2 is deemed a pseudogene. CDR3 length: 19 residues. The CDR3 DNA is TGTGCAAGTCGCTTAGGACTAGCGGGAGATAGGGGCGGCACAGATACGCAGTATTTT. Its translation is CASRLGLAGDRGGTDTQYF.